This T cell receptor (beta chain) was sequenced in a study of T cells in Graves' hyperthyroidism and ophthalmopathy. Study at large: Peripheral blood was secured at the point of initial diagnosis, before any treatment.

The source material, RNA transcripts, was used to amplify TCR beta CDR3 regions. First-round RT-PCR of the TCR CDR3 relied on the HTBI primer set. MiXCR was run by TCRdb on the multiplex PCR reads, yielding one entry per CDR3 protein. The sample lists 750,000 to 900,000 distinct CDR3 sequences; roughly 40% were seen once. J was trimmed by 2 bases and V by 5 bases; bases with no gene match: 9. CDR1 and CDR2 from the germline V gene are LNHDA and SQIVND (reference sequence). This CDR3 has 16 residues. Graves' hyperthyroidism was deemed stable absent ophthalmopathy progression within 18 months. In patients aged 18 to 65, hyperthyroidism was newly diagnosed, with duration under 2 months. The PBMCs were sourced from fresh peripheral blood (less than 11 ml).

Specimen: blood. This receptor was identified in a young man with Graves' hyperthyroidism. The chain couples TRBV19 to TRBJ1-5; 7 nucleotides match TRBD1. The CDR3 DNA sequence: TGTGCCAGTAGTCCCTGGACAGGTAGACGCAATCAGCCCCAGCATTTT. The encoded protein is CASSPWTGRRNQPQHF.